A single sample gave rise to the 19 T cell receptor beta chains below, sequenced in a study of cytomegalovirus exposure and HLA in healthy donors. Amplification used 60 Vbeta primers and 13 Jbeta primers. Sequencing was performed with immunoSEQ multiplex PCR; in TCRdb, only in-frame clones are kept and a portion is missing. This table has over 150,000 clones, around 88% appearing once. Material for sequencing was PBMCs. Every receptor here comes from a woman younger than 45 in good health and CMV-seronegative.

The V and J genes are TRBV7-9 and TRBJ2-5; 7 bases align to TRBD2. V lost 5 bases to trimming and J lost 4 bases; unmatched junction nucleotides: 4. This CDR3 has 13 amino acids. Germline V gene sequence: CDR1 SEHNR, CDR2 FQNEAQ (reference sequence). The CDR3 DNA is TGTGCCAGCAGCCGACCGGGAGGAGAGACCCAGTACTTC. Its translation: CASSRPGGETQYF. Looking up the rest from reference TRBV7-9 and TRBJ2-5 gives the full variable domain: DTGVSQNPRHKITKRGQNVTFRCDPISEHNRLYWYRQTLGQGPEFLTYFQNEAQLEKSRLLSDRFSAERPKGSFSTLEIQRTEQGDSAMYLCASSRPGGETQYFGPGTRLLVL.

J is TRBJ1-5 and V is TRBV2, with 9 nucleotides matching TRBD1. Germline V gives CDR1 SNHLY, CDR2 FYNNEI. The CDR3 loop spans 15 amino acids. Germline trimming cut 3 bases from V and 6 bases from J; bases unmatched to any gene: 6. The CDR3 loop is CASSDPWTGVQPQHF. The CDR3 DNA is TGTGCCAGCAGTGACCCCTGGACAGGGGTTCAGCCCCAGCATTTT.

J is TRBJ1-5 and V is TRBV6-5, with 8 nucleotides matching TRBD1. With 4 bases clipped from V and 4 bases from J, the junction kept 3 bases outside the gene matches. Germline V gene sequence: CDR1 MNHEY, CDR2 SVGAGI. The CDR3 runs 14 residues. CDR3 protein: CASSSRTGNQPQHF. The CDR3 DNA follows: TGTGCCAGCAGTTCGAGGACAGGGAATCAGCCCCAGCATTTT.

The chain uses TRBV5-1 and TRBJ1-2, with D possibly TRBD1 on 5 matching bases. This CDR3 has 15 amino acids. Germline CDR1 and CDR2: SGHRS and YFSETQ. V was cut by 4 bases and J by 4 bases, with 17 bases left in between. The CDR3 nucleotides read TGCGCCAGCAGCACTTCACGGAGGGGCAGCTATGGCTACACCTTC. Translation: CASSTSRRGSYGYTF.

The gene calls are TRBV6-5 and TRBJ2-7; no reliable D call. The CDR3 is 12 residues long. The germline gives CDR1 MNHEY, CDR2 SVGAGI. V was clipped by 5 bases and J by 1 base, with 6 bases between them. The CDR3 bases are TGTGCCAGCAGTCCTACTTCCTACGAGCAGTACTTC. Residues: CASSPTSYEQYF.

The V call is TRBV21-1, the J call TRBJ2-5; the table's D gene call, TRBD1, was not cross checked with the DNA. TRBV21-1 is a known pseudogene. The CDR3 is made up of 14 amino acids. CDR3 sequence: CASKLTGVQETQYF. The CDR3 DNA follows: TGTGCCAGCAAATTGACAGGGGTACAAGAGACCCAGTACTTC.

V gene TRBV7-9 combines with J gene TRBJ2-3; 8 nucleotides match TRBD2. The CDR3 consists of 16 residues. The germline V gene encodes CDR1 SEHNR and CDR2 FQNEAQ (reference sequence). V lost 5 bases to trimming and J lost 0 bases; unmatched junction nucleotides: 7. The CDR3 here is CASSANSGASTDTQYF. The CDR3 DNA follows: TGTGCCAGCAGCGCGAATAGCGGGGCGAGCACAGATACGCAGTATTTT.

The rearrangement joins TRBV7-6 to TRBJ2-7; 7 positions agree with TRBD1. J lost 2 bases, V lost 5 bases, and 9 bases had no gene match. This CDR3 is 15 amino acids long. Germline V lookup: CDR1 SGHVS, CDR2 FNYEAQ. CDR3 in amino acids: CASSVKTGFAYEQYF. For the CDR3, the DNA is TGTGCCAGCAGCGTAAAGACAGGGTTCGCCTACGAGCAGTACTTC.

The J gene is TRBJ1-3, the V gene TRBV9, with D possibly being TRBD1 (6 bases). V dropped 7 bases and J dropped 4 bases, with 18 bases sitting between them. Germline values: CDR1 SGDLS, CDR2 YYNGEE. The CDR3 runs 15 residues. CDR3 sequence reads: CASDVGGDAGNTIYF. As DNA, the CDR3 is TGTGCCAGCGACGTAGGGGGGGACGCCGGAAACACCATATATTTT.

This clone was counted once. The gene calls are TRBV27 and TRBJ1-2; D is uncertain. The V gene lost 5 bases and the J gene lost 3 bases, with 16 bases spanning the gap. Germline CDR1 MNHEY, CDR2 SMNVEV (reference sequence). This CDR3 contains 15 residues. CDR3 in DNA: TGTGCCAGCAGTCCGCTACGATGGGCGTACTATGGCTACACCTTC. This encodes CASSPLRWAYYGYTF.

The chain recombines TRBV7-9 with TRBJ1-4; 7 bases are a match to TRBD1. Germline values: CDR1 SEHNR, CDR2 FQNEAQ (reference sequence). Losses at the gene ends were 5 bases for V and 10 bases for J; bases not matched to a gene: 10. This CDR3 is built from 14 residues. CDR3 in amino acids: CASSPDRSLGKLFF. In nucleotides, the CDR3 is TGTGCCAGCAGCCCGGACAGGTCCTTGGGAAAACTGTTTTTT.

This chain connects TRBV5-6 to TRBJ2-2, with 8 nucleotides matching TRBD2. With 7 bases clipped from V and 3 bases from J, the junction kept 8 bases outside the gene matches. The CDR3 runs to 15 residues. The germline gives CDR1 SGHDT, CDR2 YYEEEE. The CDR3 nucleotides read TGTGCCAGCCACCCTAGCGGGCCATACACCGGGGAGCTGTTTTTT. It yields the protein CASHPSGPYTGELFF.

The chain couples TRBV6-4 to TRBJ1-4; 7 bases match TRBD1. The CDR3 extends over 14 amino acids. Unmatched junction bases numbered 8, after V lost 6 bases and J lost 7 bases. Per germline, CDR1 MRHNA and CDR2 SNTAGT. CDR3: CASRAEQGSEKLFF. CDR3 coding DNA: TGTGCCAGCAGGGCTGAACAGGGGAGTGAAAAACTGTTTTTT.

The V and J genes are TRBV6-5 and TRBJ1-2; 10 bases map to TRBD1. The CDR3 totals 15 residues. V trimming: 2 bases; J trimming: 2 bases; junction bases outside the gene matches: 2. Germline lookup yields CDR1 MNHEY and CDR2 SVGAGI. CDR3 protein: CASSYPGQGNYGYTF. CDR3 DNA: TGTGCCAGCAGTTACCCGGGACAGGGGAACTATGGCTACACCTTC.

The CDR3 DNA reads TGTGCCGGGATGAATCAGCCGGGACAGACCTACAATGAGCAGTTCTTC. Translating gives CAGMNQPGQTYNEQFF. The V and J genes are TRBV9 and TRBJ2-1, with TRBD1 matching over 7 bases. The germline gives CDR1 SGDLS, CDR2 YYNGEE. Unmatched junction bases numbered 15, after V lost 10 bases and J lost 2 bases. This CDR3 region has 16 residues.

This sequence joins TRBV27 and TRBJ2-5; the match to TRBD1 covers 8 bases. The germline gives CDR1 MNHEY, CDR2 SMNVEV (reference sequence). CDR3 length equals 15 residues. With V trimmed by 0 bases and J by 2 bases, 2 bases remained unmatched. CDR3: CASSLSHRGQETQYF. CDR3 nucleotide sequence: TGTGCCAGCAGTTTATCACACAGGGGGCAAGAGACCCAGTACTTC.

The J gene is TRBJ2-5, the V gene TRBV9, with no clear D. The ends were cut back, 0 bases at V and 2 bases at J, with 8 bases in the middle. The V gene's germline CDR1 is SGDLS and CDR2 YYNGEE. The CDR3 is made up of 14 amino acids. DNA of the CDR3: TGTGCCAGCAGCGTAGACAGAGATCAAGAGACCCAGTACTTC. Residues: CASSVDRDQETQYF.

This chain joins TRBV28 and TRBJ2-7, with 7 bases lining up with TRBD1. The CDR3 has 14 residues. J lost 3 bases, V lost 5 bases, and 7 bases had no gene match. The germline V gene encodes CDR1 MDHEN and CDR2 SYDVKM. CDR3 region: CASSLLTGDYEQYF. CDR3 nucleotides: TGTGCCAGCAGTCTCCTCACAGGGGACTACGAGCAGTACTTC.

The rearrangement uses TRBV6-6 and TRBJ1-5; no clear D. The CDR3 has 12 amino acids. Germline CDR1 and CDR2: MNHNY and SVGAGI (reference sequence). Trimming pared 2 bases from V and 8 bases from J, leaving 7 bases between. CDR3: CASSYVPEPQHF. DNA for the CDR3: TGTGCCAGCAGTTACGTCCCGGAGCCCCAGCATTTT.